This TCR beta chain stems from a study of T cells after yellow fever vaccination. This clonotype was found many times. The germline CDR1 and CDR2 sequences are SGHTA and FQGNSA. Germline trimming cut 5 bases from V and 10 bases from J; bases unmatched to any gene: 15. This CDR3 contains 16 residues. They built TCR cDNA with 5'RACE template switching, a step that put in a universal primer site and UMIs. A single record per CDR3 protein comes from TCRdb applying MiXCR to the 5' RACE reads. The sample contains 25,000 to 30,000 distinct CDR3 sequences, over 5.5% of which appear only once. The chain combines TRBV7-2 with TRBJ1-2; 11 positions match TRBD1. The sample in question was PBMCs, either bulk or a sorted T-cell subset (CD4+, CD8+, memory, or dextramer-sorted; not recorded which), obtained on the day of the yellow fever booster vaccination. This receptor was obtained from a man between 25 and 39 years old who received the YFV17D yellow fever vaccine. As DNA, the CDR3 is TGTGCCAGCAGCAGAACGTCCCCCGGGACAGGGGGGGACTACACCTTC. Translated: CASSRTSPGTGGDYTF.